This TCR beta chain stems from a study of cytomegalovirus exposure and HLA in healthy donors. Overall study results and limits: Compared with the roughly 670-donor mean, an Asian-associated ancestry cluster reportedly had fewer N-insertions, according to a later analysis.

This clone was seen a handful of times. The antigen is not known. CDR3 length: 16 residues. CDR1 and CDR2 (germline): SGHRS, YFSETQ. The V segment lost 0 bases and the J segment 6 bases; nucleotides outside the gene matches: 3. All the people who gave samples were healthy bone marrow donors. PCR involved 60 Vbeta and 13 Jbeta primers. Some clones are missing from TCRdb's copy, which holds only in-frame ones; the method was immunoSEQ multiplex PCR. The sample has more than 100,000 clones, approximately 9% seen once. The sequenced sample consisted of PBMCs. The sequence was obtained from a woman aged 35 to 49 in good health and CMV-seropositive. The rearrangement uses TRBV5-1 and TRBJ2-2; 12 bases are shared with TRBD1. DNA for the CDR3: TGCGCCAGCAGCTTGGAAGGGACAGGGGGCCCCGGGGAGCTGTTTTTT. Amino acids: CASSLEGTGGPGELFF.